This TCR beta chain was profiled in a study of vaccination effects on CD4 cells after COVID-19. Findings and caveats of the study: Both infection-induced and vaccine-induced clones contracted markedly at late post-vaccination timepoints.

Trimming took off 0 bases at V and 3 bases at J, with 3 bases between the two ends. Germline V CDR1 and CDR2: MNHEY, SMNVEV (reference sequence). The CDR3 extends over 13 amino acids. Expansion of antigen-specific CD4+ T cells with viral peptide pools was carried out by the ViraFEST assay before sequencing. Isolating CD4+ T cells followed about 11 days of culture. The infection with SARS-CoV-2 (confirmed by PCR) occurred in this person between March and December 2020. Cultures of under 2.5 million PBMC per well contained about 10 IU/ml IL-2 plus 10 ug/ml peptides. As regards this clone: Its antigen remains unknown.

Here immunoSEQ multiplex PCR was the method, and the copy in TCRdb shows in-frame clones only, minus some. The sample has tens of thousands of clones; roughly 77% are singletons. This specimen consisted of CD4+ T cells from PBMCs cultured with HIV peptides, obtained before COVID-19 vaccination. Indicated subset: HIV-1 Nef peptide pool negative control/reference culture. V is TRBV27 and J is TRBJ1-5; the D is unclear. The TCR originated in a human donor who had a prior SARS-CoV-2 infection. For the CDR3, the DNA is TGTGCCAGCAGTTTATCGGACAATCAGCCCCAGCATTTT. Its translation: CASSLSDNQPQHF.